This T cell receptor beta chain was observed in a study of shared clonotypes between healthy human individuals. Deep was the level used in running the assay. In the original analysis: Junction-only sequences produced by ImmunoSEQ had no quality scores, so filtering differed. Libraries were prepared by immunoSEQ multiplex PCR; TCRdb keeps only in-frame clonotypes and omits some of them. That table gives V, J and clone size, and the DNA gave D and trimming. The sample shows more than 850,000 clones, around 82% of them seen only once. V lost 4 bases and J 2 bases, leaving 12 bases between the germline ends. CDR1 and CDR2 from the germline V gene are SGHAT and FQNNGV. There are 14 residues in the CDR3.

Sequencing was done on a sample of memory CD4+ T cells from PBMCs. Regarding subset: CD45RA-negative fraction. The source of this sequence is a man younger than 35 in good health. Some clones in this sample may be carry-over from other donors' samples. The rearrangement links TRBV11-2 to TRBJ2-7; D is possibly TRBD1 or TRBD2 (5 bases each). For the CDR3, the DNA is TGTGCCAGCAGCTGGGGGACCTCAGCCTACGAGCAGTACTTC. Its translation is CASSWGTSAYEQYF.